This TCR beta chain was documented in a study of T cell responses to AZD1222 COVID-19 vaccine. As regards this clone: What it recognizes is unknown.

Generated by immunoSEQ multiplex PCR, the TCRdb table keeps only in-frame clones and is missing some. The sample lists approximately 170,000 clones; around nine tenths were seen once. The study's findings and limits: White British ancestry dominated among donors, who included more females, and clonal diversity was possibly underestimated. Spike-specific TCR depth and breadth grew after two AZD1222 doses. The study found vaccine-associated CD4 TCRs spanning spike, dominant at 160-218 and 743-854.

The clonotype was recovered from an adult who received the AZD1222 COVID-19 vaccine. The sample here was peripheral blood, taken 28 days after the second AZD1222 dose.

CDR3 protein: CASSLGLVSGIQYF. The CDR3 bases are TGTGCCAGTAGTTTGGGACTAGTATCGGGCATTCAGTACTTC. The genes are TRBV19 and TRBJ2-4, with TRBD2 identical over 8 bases. CDR3 size: 14 residues. J lost 9 bases, V lost 5 bases, and 9 bases had no gene match. Germline values: CDR1 LNHDA, CDR2 SQIVND (reference sequence).